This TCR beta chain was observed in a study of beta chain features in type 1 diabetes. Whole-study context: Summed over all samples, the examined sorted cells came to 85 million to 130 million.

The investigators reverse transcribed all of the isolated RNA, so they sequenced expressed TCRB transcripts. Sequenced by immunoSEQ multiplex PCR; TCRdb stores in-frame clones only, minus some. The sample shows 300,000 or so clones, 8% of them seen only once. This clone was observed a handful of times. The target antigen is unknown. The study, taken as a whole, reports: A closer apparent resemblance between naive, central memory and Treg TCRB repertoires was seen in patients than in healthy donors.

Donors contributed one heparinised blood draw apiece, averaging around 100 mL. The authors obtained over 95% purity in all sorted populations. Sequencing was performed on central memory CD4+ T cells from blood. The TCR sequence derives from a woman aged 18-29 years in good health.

For the CDR3, the DNA is TGTGCCAGCAGCTTACAAAACGAGCAGTACTTC. This codes for CASSLQNEQYF. The chain joins TRBV7-9 to TRBJ2-7; D remains unclear. V lost 2 bases to trimming and J lost 5 bases, with 4 bases between them. This CDR3 has 11 amino acids. Germline CDR1 and CDR2: SEHNR and FQNEAQ (reference sequence).